What follows are 30 T cell receptor beta chains derived from one specimen sequenced in a study of T cell changes during pregnancy in multiple sclerosis. Clones were read by immunoSEQ multiplex PCR, and TCRdb kept only the in-frame ones, dropping some. The table records about 73,000 clones, roughly 88% of them present only once. The sequenced sample was peripheral blood, obtained after pregnancy. These receptors came from a female donor in good health, enrolled as a control in a pregnancy study.

The chain is built from TRBV30 and TRBJ2-5, with a tentative D call TRBD1 (6 bases). The CDR3 totals 13 residues. Germline V gene sequence: CDR1 GTSNPN, CDR2 SVGIG (reference sequence). V was cut by 5 bases and J by 7 bases, with 17 bases left in between. The CDR3 spells CAWCALGAGTQYF. CDR3 nucleotides: TGTGCCTGGTGCGCGCTGGGGGCAGGGACCCAGTACTTC.

This chain connects TRBV7-2 to TRBJ2-7; 8 bases match TRBD2. Germline V lookup: CDR1 SGHTA, CDR2 FQGNSA. The CDR3 covers 13 residues. V shed 6 bases and J 7 bases; nucleotides not matched to a gene: 8. The CDR3 sequence: CASRQPGGREQYF. For the CDR3, the DNA is TGTGCCAGCAGGCAGCCGGGGGGGAGGGAGCAGTACTTC.

Points on this clone: At one end the junction does not follow the germline gene, possibly because of a read error. This chain joins TRBV5-6 and TRBJ1-1; a possible D gene is TRBD1 (6 bases). CDR3 length equals 12 residues. Germline CDR1 reads SGHDT; CDR2 reads YYEEEE. CDR3 nucleotides: TGTGCCAGCAGTTTGGGGGGCTTGGAAGCTTTCTTT. Encoded protein: CASSLGGLEAFF.

The V call is TRBV27, the J call TRBJ2-1; 10 bases agree with TRBD2. Germline V CDR1 and CDR2: MNHEY, SMNVEV (reference sequence). The trim removed 6 bases at V and 10 bases at J, leaving 12 bases unmatched. The CDR3 has 15 amino acids. CDR3 amino acids: CASSRSPAGGKEQFF. CDR3 DNA sequence: TGTGCCAGCAGCCGAAGCCCAGCGGGAGGGAAAGAGCAGTTCTTC.

The chain joins TRBV14 to TRBJ1-4, with 8 bases lining up with TRBD1. The V gene's germline CDR1 is SGHDN and CDR2 FVKESK. The CDR3 totals 14 residues. The junction had 6 bases not matched to a gene; V was cut back by 1 base and J by 11 bases. In nucleotides, the CDR3 is TGTGCCAGCAGCCAAGGGACAGGGAGTTTGAAACTGTTTTTT. This encodes CASSQGTGSLKLFF.

The chain joins TRBV5-1 to TRBJ2-5; TRBD2 is a possible D gene (6 bases). The ends were cut back, 0 bases at V and 6 bases at J, with 15 bases in the middle. This CDR3 has 15 residues. Germline CDR1 is SGHRS and CDR2 is YFSETQ. This chain's CDR3 is CASSLELALGKTQYF. The CDR3 region has the DNA TGCGCCAGCAGCTTGGAACTAGCTCTAGGGAAGACCCAGTACTTC.

The chain joins TRBV27 to TRBJ1-2; D uncertain. Per germline, CDR1 MNHEY and CDR2 SMNVEV (reference sequence). CDR3 length: 15 residues. V lost 0 bases, J lost 7 bases, and 15 bases lay in between. The CDR3 coding sequence is TGTGCCAGCAGTTTATCCCACTCGACGGGTAGTGGCTACACCTTC. Translating it yields CASSLSHSTGSGYTF.

The V and J genes are TRBV7-9 and TRBJ2-7; D is possibly TRBD2 (5 bases). The CDR3 length is 14 residues. V shed 5 bases and J shed 6 bases, with 17 bases lying between them. The germline CDR1 and CDR2 sequences are SEHNR and FQNEAQ (reference sequence). CDR3 loop: CASSPREGQVEQYF. CDR3 bases: TGTGCCAGCAGCCCTCGAGAGGGCCAGGTCGAGCAGTACTTC. Combining the CDR3 with reference TRBV7-9 and TRBJ2-7 gives the whole variable domain DTGVSQNPRHKITKRGQNVTFRCDPISEHNRLYWYRQTLGQGPEFLTYFQNEAQLEKSRLLSDRFSAERPKGSFSTLEIQRTEQGDSAMYLCASSPREGQVEQYFGPGTRLTVT.

J is TRBJ1-6 and V is TRBV29-1; TRBD1 aligns across 10 bases. Germline CDR1 SQVTM, CDR2 ANQGSEA. J gave up 8 bases and V 5 bases, and 6 bases lay outside the gene matches. The CDR3 is 14 amino acids. The CDR3 protein is CSVRQGARDSPLHF. CDR3 bases: TGCAGCGTTCGACAGGGGGCTCGGGATTCACCCCTCCACTTT.

The rearrangement joins TRBV11-3 to TRBJ2-1; a possible D gene is TRBD1 (5 bases). The CDR3 contains 12 residues. V shed 6 bases and J shed 6 bases, with 9 bases lying between them. Germline-derived CDR1 and CDR2 are SGHNT and YENEEA. The CDR3 protein is CASSRQGNEQFF. The CDR3 nucleotides are TGTGCCAGCAGTCGTCAGGGCAATGAGCAGTTCTTC.

The chain uses TRBV14 and TRBJ1-4; D gene unclear. The CDR3 length is 17 residues. Per the germline V gene, CDR1 is SGHDN and CDR2 is FVKESK. Trimming pared 2 bases from V and 7 bases from J, leaving 20 bases between. The CDR3 region has the DNA TGTGCCAGCAGCCAAAATCCGACTACGGGATCGCGTGAAAAACTGTTTTTT. It encodes CASSQNPTTGSREKLFF.

The V gene is TRBV4-1, the J gene TRBJ1-1; 7 bases are a match to TRBD1. The junction had 8 bases not matched to a gene; V was cut back by 0 bases and J by 1 base. Germline V gene lookup returns CDR1 MGHRA and CDR2 YSYEKL. This CDR3 region has 17 residues. The CDR3 bases are TGCGCCAGCAGCCAAGAGCTTGGGACAGCAAAGAACACTGAAGCTTTCTTT. Protein: CASSQELGTAKNTEAFF.

In this sample, this clone turned up once. The CDR3 DNA sequence: TGTGCCAGCAGCCCGGGGGGGCGCGGGGGCCTATCTAGCACAGATACGCAGTATTTT. Protein: CASSPGGRGGLSSTDTQYF. The chain has TRBV5-4 and TRBJ2-3, with 8 bases aligning to TRBD2. This CDR3 contains 19 residues. Germline assignment: CDR1 SGHNT and CDR2 YYREEE (reference sequence). V lost 4 bases to trimming and J lost 0 bases; unmatched junction nucleotides: 16.

This clone has a single count. V gene TRBV7-9 combines with J gene TRBJ2-3; 12 bases align to TRBD2. This CDR3 has 14 amino acids. Germline CDR1 is SEHNR and CDR2 is FQNEAQ (reference sequence). The trim removed 8 bases at V and 7 bases at J, leaving 7 bases unmatched. CDR3 in DNA: TGTGCCAGCTGCCTAGCGGGGGGGCGGAATACGCAGTATTTT. Protein sequence: CASCLAGGRNTQYF.

This clone came up once. The chain carries TRBV27 and TRBJ2-2, with 11 bases matching TRBD2. The CDR3 spans 17 residues. Germline CDR1 is MNHEY and CDR2 is SMNVEV (reference sequence). With 3 bases clipped from V and 5 bases from J, the junction kept 8 bases outside the gene matches. The CDR3 sequence is CASSLASGGPWTGELFF. For the CDR3, the DNA is TGTGCCAGCAGTTTGGCTAGCGGGGGGCCCTGGACCGGGGAGCTGTTTTTT.

The chain links TRBV29-1 to TRBJ1-1; D unclear. Germline loops: CDR1 SQVTM, CDR2 ANQGSEA. With 5 bases removed from V and 2 bases from J, the gap between germline ends came to 12 bases. CDR3 size: 13 residues. The CDR3 here is CSVRRVQNTEAFF. For the CDR3, the DNA is TGCAGCGTTAGACGGGTGCAAAACACTGAAGCTTTCTTT. The complete variable domain, with remaining parts taken from reference TRBV29-1 and TRBJ1-1, reads SAVISQKPSRDICQRGTSLTIQCQVDSQVTMMFWYRQQPGQSLTLIATANQGSEATYESGFVIDKFPISRPNLTFSTLTVSNMSPEDSSIYLCSVRRVQNTEAFFGQGTRLTVV.

J is TRBJ1-1 and V is TRBV5-1, with a tentative D call TRBD1 (6 bases). The CDR3 is 16 amino acids. Trimming shortened V by 7 bases and J by 1 base, and 20 bases separated the two germline ends. From germline, CDR1 is SGHRS and CDR2 YFSETQ. The CDR3 loop is CASAPGQGLENTEAFF. The DNA for the CDR3 is TGCGCCAGCGCCCCGGGGCAGGGGTTGGAGAACACTGAAGCTTTCTTT.

The chain links TRBV10-1 to TRBJ2-7, with D possibly being TRBD1 (5 bases). V was pared by 3 bases and J by 4 bases, with 16 bases between. The CDR3 covers 15 residues. CDR1 and CDR2 (germline): WNHNN, SYGVQD (reference sequence). CDR3 DNA sequence: TGCGCCAGCAGTGAAGGGGCTCAGGGTGGGTACGAGCAGTACTTC. Protein sequence: CASSEGAQGGYEQYF.

The V gene is TRBV7-6, the J gene TRBJ2-1; 11 nucleotides agree with TRBD1. Germline V CDR1 and CDR2: SGHVS, FNYEAQ. V shed 3 bases and J 8 bases; nucleotides not matched to a gene: 3. CDR3 length: 14 amino acids. The CDR3 DNA reads TGTGCCAGCAGCTTGGACAGGGGGCTACATGAGCAGTTCTTC. Translation: CASSLDRGLHEQFF.

The genes are TRBV9 and TRBJ2-1; 9 bases line up with TRBD2. The CDR3 contains 19 residues. Germline V gene sequence: CDR1 SGDLS, CDR2 YYNGEE. The V gene end was trimmed by 3 bases and the J gene end by 0 bases; junction bases not matched to a gene: 13. In DNA, the CDR3 is TGTGCCAGCAGCGGCCGACTAGCGGAGCTACCGAGCTCCTACAATGAGCAGTTCTTC. Translated, it gives CASSGRLAELPSSYNEQFF.

This chain links TRBV5-1 with TRBJ2-7, with 12 bases aligning to TRBD2. The CDR3 has 18 amino acids. V lost 4 bases, J lost 3 bases, and 14 bases stayed unmatched. Looked up from germline, CDR1 is SGHRS and CDR2 is YFSETQ. Here the CDR3 reads CASSPGTSGSPLGYEQYF. The CDR3 DNA follows: TGCGCCAGCAGCCCTGGGACTAGCGGGTCCCCCTTAGGCTACGAGCAGTACTTC. The variable domain in full, completed from reference TRBV5-1 and TRBJ2-7, reads KAGVTQTPRYLIKTRGQQVTLSCSPISGHRSVSWYQQTPGQGLQFLFEYFSETQRNKGNFPGRFSGRQFSNSRSEMNVSTLELGDSALYLCASSPGTSGSPLGYEQYFGPGTRLTVT.

V gene TRBV5-6 combines with J gene TRBJ1-2; 7 bases line up with TRBD1. In germline, CDR1 is SGHDT, CDR2 YYEEEE. The CDR3 sequence is 14 residues long. The trim removed 1 base at V and 8 bases at J, leaving 8 bases unmatched. CDR3 amino acids: CASSLPDRVGGYTF. CDR3 nucleotide sequence: TGTGCCAGCAGCTTGCCCGACAGGGTCGGCGGCTACACCTTC.

The chain carries TRBV5-1 and TRBJ1-1; TRBD1 matches 7 bases. Germline assignment: CDR1 SGHRS and CDR2 YFSETQ. V was pared by 3 bases and J by 0 bases, with 2 bases of the junction left unmatched. The CDR3 contains 14 residues. CDR3 loop: CASSSGQLNTEAFF. The CDR3 nucleotides are TGCGCCAGCAGCTCGGGACAGTTGAACACTGAAGCTTTCTTT. The entire variable domain, with the rest obtained from reference TRBV5-1 and TRBJ1-1, is as follows: KAGVTQTPRYLIKTRGQQVTLSCSPISGHRSVSWYQQTPGQGLQFLFEYFSETQRNKGNFPGRFSGRQFSNSRSEMNVSTLELGDSALYLCASSSGQLNTEAFFGQGTRLTVV.

V usage is TRBV9 and J usage is TRBJ1-2; the D gene is possibly TRBD1 (5 bases). The CDR3 sequence is 14 residues long. Trimming stripped 3 bases from V and 8 bases from J, with 17 bases between. CDR1 and CDR2 from the germline V gene are SGDLS and YYNGEE. The CDR3 region is CASSGEPGGGGYTF. The CDR3, as DNA: TGTGCCAGCAGCGGCGAGCCCGGGGGAGGAGGCTACACCTTC.

V and J are TRBV7-9 and TRBJ2-1; 9 bases agree with TRBD1. The germline gives CDR1 SEHNR, CDR2 FQNEAQ (reference sequence). The V gene end was trimmed by 2 bases and the J gene end by 8 bases; junction bases not matched to a gene: 13. This CDR3 contains 17 residues. The CDR3 DNA reads TGTGCCAGCAGCTTATTATCGTCCGGGACAGGGTACCATGAGCAGTTCTTC. It yields the protein CASSLLSSGTGYHEQFF.

The chain employs TRBV4-1 and TRBJ1-2; TRBD1 aligns across 9 bases. The CDR3 has 14 residues. The germline V gene has CDR1 MGHRA and CDR2 YSYEKL. Losses at the gene ends were 3 bases for V and 8 bases for J; bases not matched to a gene: 7. CDR3 amino acids: CASSQLQGARGYTF. In DNA form, the CDR3 reads TGCGCCAGCAGCCAGCTACAGGGGGCGCGGGGCTACACCTTC.

V is TRBV19 and J is TRBJ2-1; 8 bases align to TRBD2. This CDR3 is 14 amino acids long. Looked up from germline, CDR1 is LNHDA and CDR2 is SQIVND (reference sequence). J lost 6 bases, V lost 4 bases, and 5 bases had no gene match. Here the CDR3 DNA reads TGTGCCAGTAGTAAAGGGACTAGGATCAATGAGCAGTTCTTC. Translated: CASSKGTRINEQFF.

This clone was seen only a few times. The chain is built from TRBV7-9 and TRBJ1-1; 7 nucleotides match TRBD1. Per germline, CDR1 SEHNR and CDR2 FQNEAQ (reference sequence). The CDR3 has 12 residues. Trimming cost V 10 bases and J 6 bases; bases outside gene matches: 8. The CDR3 sequence: CAIQGRKAEAFF. The DNA of the CDR3 is TGTGCCATACAGGGGAGGAAGGCTGAAGCTTTCTTT.

The V call is TRBV27, the J call TRBJ1-1, with TRBD1 matching over 10 bases. With V trimmed by 4 bases and J by 10 bases, 9 bases remained unmatched. Looked up from germline, CDR1 is MNHEY and CDR2 is SMNVEV (reference sequence). There are 14 residues in the CDR3. In DNA form, the CDR3 reads TGTGCCAGCAGTTACGACCGACAGGGGGCCGGAGCTTTCTTT. Encoded protein: CASSYDRQGAGAFF.

This sequence joins TRBV4-3 and TRBJ2-3; 9 bases line up with TRBD2. V dropped 0 bases and J dropped 0; count of bases not matched to a gene: 4. The CDR3 runs to 17 residues. Germline V lookup: CDR1 LGHNA, CDR2 YSLEER. Here the CDR3 reads CASSQDPSGTSTDTQYF. CDR3 DNA: TGCGCCAGCAGCCAAGACCCTAGCGGGACTAGCACAGATACGCAGTATTTT.